A single sample is the source of the 23 T cell receptor beta chains below, sequenced in a study of blood T cell repertoires in COVID-19. Sequenced by immunoSEQ multiplex PCR; TCRdb stores in-frame clones only, minus some. Altogether about 100,000 clones are present, about 77% being singletons, with the ten largest covering roughly 31%. The sequencing sample was made of peripheral blood. All receptors come from a man between 65 and 85 years old with active or convalescent COVID-19.

There are a few counts of this clone. V and J are TRBV15 and TRBJ1-5; D possibly corresponds to TRBD1 (6 bases). The length of the CDR3 is 14 residues. The V and J ends lost 4 bases and 3 bases respectively, with 10 bases between them. From germline, CDR1 is LNHNV and CDR2 YYDKDF (reference sequence). In nucleotides, the CDR3 is TGTGCCACCAGCACCAGGGGCCCCAATCAGCCCCAGCATTTT. This encodes CATSTRGPNQPQHF.

The chain carries TRBV7-2 and TRBJ1-5; the match to TRBD1 covers 10 bases. J lost 4 bases, V lost 5 bases, and 2 bases had no gene match. In germline, CDR1 is SGHTA, CDR2 FQGNSA. The CDR3 consists of 14 residues. The CDR3 reads CASSEGQGNQPQHF. DNA of the CDR3: TGTGCCAGCAGCGAGGGACAGGGGAATCAGCCCCAGCATTTT.

This chain uses TRBV7-2 with TRBJ2-1; the match to TRBD2 covers 7 bases. CDR1 is SGHTA and CDR2 is FQGNSA in the germline V gene. With V trimmed by 3 bases and J by 12 bases, 5 bases remained unmatched. The CDR3 is made up of 12 amino acids. CDR3 loop: CASSFGGGRQFF. In DNA, the CDR3 is TGTGCCAGCAGCTTTGGGGGGGGTAGGCAGTTCTTC.

The chain links TRBV10-3 to TRBJ1-2; 7 nucleotides agree with TRBD1. CDR3 length equals 14 residues. V lost 2 bases and J lost 3; bases outside the gene matches: 3. Germline lookup yields CDR1 ENHRY and CDR2 SYGVKD. The CDR3 DNA is TGTGCCATCAGTGAGGACAGGGCCTACTATGGCTACACCTTC. This codes for CAISEDRAYYGYTF.

In its sample, this clone was seen once. The gene calls are TRBV2 and TRBJ1-6, with 8 bases that match TRBD1. The CDR3 extends over 15 amino acids. Unmatched junction bases numbered 7, after V lost 7 bases and J lost 5 bases. Germline loops: CDR1 SNHLY, CDR2 FYNNEI. The CDR3 region has the DNA TGTGCCAGCAAGGAGGACAGGGTAGATAATTCACCCCTCCACTTT. As protein: CASKEDRVDNSPLHF.

The chain combines TRBV7-2 with TRBJ1-3; D not resolved. This CDR3 is 15 amino acids long. V lost 5 bases and J lost 4, with 15 bases in between. Germline V CDR1 and CDR2: SGHTA, FQGNSA. CDR3 loop: CASSPGRGIGNTIYF. The CDR3 DNA follows: TGTGCCAGCAGCCCCGGGAGAGGGATCGGAAACACCATATATTTT. The full variable domain, rest sourced from reference TRBV7-2 and TRBJ1-3, is GAGVSQSPSNKVTEKGKDVELRCDPISGHTALYWYRQSLGQGLEFLIYFQGNSAPDKSGLPSDRFSAERTGGSVSTLTIQRTQQEDSAVYLCASSPGRGIGNTIYFGEGSWLTVV.

J is TRBJ1-2 and V is TRBV11-2, with D perhaps TRBD1 (6 bases). Germline-derived CDR1 and CDR2 are SGHAT and FQNNGV. Between the trimmed V and J ends, which lost 5 bases and 0 bases, there was a span of 10 bases. The CDR3 consists of 14 residues. CDR3 DNA sequence: TGTGCCAGCAGCCAGGACAGAACTAACTATGGCTACACCTTC. It specifies CASSQDRTNYGYTF.

This chain joins TRBV19 and TRBJ2-7, with TRBD1 matching over 8 bases. The CDR3 length is 15 residues. Germline CDR1 is LNHDA and CDR2 is SQIVND (reference sequence). V lost 1 base and J lost 2; bases outside the gene matches: 4. CDR3 region: CASSIVGQGTYEQYF. The CDR3 nucleotides are TGTGCCAGTAGTATAGTAGGACAGGGTACCTACGAGCAGTACTTC.

This clone has a handful of counts. The chain couples TRBV7-8 to TRBJ1-5; 8 nucleotides align to TRBD1. Germline CDR1 and CDR2: SGHVS and FQNEAQ. This CDR3 comprises 16 residues. V lost 8 bases and J lost 4; bases outside the gene matches: 13. CDR3 loop: CASGKDRQGRNQPQHF. CDR3 sequence (DNA): TGTGCCAGCGGGAAGGATAGACAGGGGAGGAATCAGCCCCAGCATTTT.

The V call is TRBV30, the J call TRBJ2-1; TRBD2 is a possible D gene (6 bases). With 5 bases removed from V and 9 bases from J, the gap between germline ends came to 14 bases. Germline V lookup: CDR1 GTSNPN, CDR2 SVGIG (reference sequence). CDR3 length: 12 residues. The CDR3 bases are TGTGCCTGGGGGGGGAGCGGCCCTGAGCAGTTCTTC. It specifies CAWGGSGPEQFF.

In this sample, this clone turned up a few times. The J gene is TRBJ2-7, the V gene TRBV6-1, with 10 bases identical to TRBD1. V was pared by 1 base and J by 3 bases, with 6 bases of the junction left unmatched. The CDR3 has 16 amino acids. Germline V gene data show CDR1 as MNHNS and CDR2 as SASEGT. The CDR3 DNA sequence: TGTGCCAGCAGTGAAGGGTTGGACAGGGGGATCTACGAGCAGTACTTC. Amino acids: CASSEGLDRGIYEQYF.

The V gene is TRBV28, the J gene TRBJ2-7; TRBD1 matches at 7 bases. Trimming took 2 bases from V and 3 from J; bases not matched to a gene: 1. The CDR3 consists of 13 residues. From germline, CDR1 is MDHEN and CDR2 SYDVKM. CDR3 DNA: TGTGCCAGCAGTTTAACAGGGGACTACGAGCAGTACTTC. It codes for CASSLTGDYEQYF.

The chain has TRBV28 and TRBJ2-7; tentatively, D is TRBD2 (5 bases). Germline V gives CDR1 MDHEN, CDR2 SYDVKM. The CDR3 has 11 amino acids. The germline V and J ends were trimmed by 11 bases and 4 bases, with 12 bases remaining between them. This chain's CDR3 is CAAAGVYEQYF. The CDR3 bases are TGTGCCGCGGCCGGGGTTTACGAGCAGTACTTC.

The rearrangement joins TRBV30 to TRBJ1-5; no clear D gene. This CDR3 is built from 12 residues. The germline CDR1 and CDR2 sequences are GTSNPN and SVGIG (reference sequence). V was shortened by 2 bases and J by 1 base, with 3 bases between the two germline ends. CDR3 region: CAWSLSNQPQHF. CDR3 nucleotide sequence: TGTGCCTGGAGTCTAAGCAATCAGCCCCAGCATTTT.

V and J are TRBV27 and TRBJ1-5; weak D call: TRBD1 (5 bases). In germline, CDR1 is MNHEY, CDR2 SMNVEV (reference sequence). The CDR3 covers 14 residues. Trimming pared 3 bases from V and 3 bases from J, leaving 9 bases between. The CDR3, as DNA: TGTGCCAGCAGTTTCGCAGGGATCAATCAGCCCCAGCATTTT. It translates to CASSFAGINQPQHF.

The chain employs TRBV14 and TRBJ2-1; maybe TRBD1 (5 bases). This CDR3 comprises 14 residues. CDR1 is SGHDN, CDR2 FVKESK, per germline. V lost 4 bases to trimming and J lost 6 bases, with 13 bases between them. The CDR3 DNA is TGTGCCAGCAGCCGCGAATGGGGCCGCAATGAGCAGTTCTTC. Translated: CASSREWGRNEQFF.

This chain joins TRBV5-4 and TRBJ2-3; D is perhaps TRBD2 (6 bases). V shed 2 bases and J shed 3 bases, with 16 bases lying between them. The length of the CDR3 is 16 residues. CDR1 is SGHNT and CDR2 is YYREEE in the germline V gene (reference sequence). This CDR3 reads CASSFGGGLGTDTQYF. CDR3 sequence (DNA): TGTGCCAGCAGCTTTGGCGGAGGGCTTGGGACAGATACGCAGTATTTT.

The rearrangement links TRBV10-3 to TRBJ1-2, with 8 bases aligning to TRBD1. After removal of 7 bases from V and 6 bases from J, the junction contained 7 bases not matched to a gene. This CDR3 contains 13 residues. CDR1 ENHRY and CDR2 SYGVKD come from the germline V gene. The CDR3 bases are TGTGCCATCATGCCAGGGGGCTGGGATGGCTACACCTTC. As protein: CAIMPGGWDGYTF.

This clone turned up a few times. V is TRBV24-1 and J is TRBJ2-2, with TRBD1 matching over 7 bases. This CDR3 comprises 16 residues. J gave up 4 bases and V 4 bases, and 8 bases lay outside the gene matches. Germline CDR1 and CDR2: KGHDR and SFDVKD. The CDR3 DNA reads as TGTGCCACCAGTGACATACAGGGGAAGGTCACCGGGGAGCTGTTTTTT. Encoded protein: CATSDIQGKVTGELFF.

The genes are TRBV3-1 (or the pseudogene TRBV3-2) and TRBJ2-7, with 7 bases that match TRBD2. The CDR3 length is 15 residues. Trimming at V came to 0 bases and at J to 6 bases, leaving 8 bases not matched to a gene. The V gene's germline CDR1 is LGHDT and CDR2 YNNKEL (reference sequence). CDR3 in DNA: TGTGCCAGCAGCCAAGAAGTACTAACGGGAGGCGAGCAGTACTTC. This codes for CASSQEVLTGGEQYF.

V and J are TRBV5-1 and TRBJ1-6, with 8 bases fitting TRBD1. V lost 2 bases and J lost 7; bases outside the gene matches: 11. There are 17 residues in the CDR3. CDR1 is SGHRS and CDR2 is YFSETQ in the germline V gene. For the CDR3, the DNA is TGCGCCAGCAGCTTACTCTCGGACAGGGTGAACAATTCACCCCTCCACTTT. Its protein is CASSLLSDRVNNSPLHF.

The chain combines TRBV7-2 with TRBJ2-7; D unclear. Trimming took 1 base from V and 6 from J, leaving 10 bases between them. CDR1 SGHTA and CDR2 FQGNSA come from the germline V gene. The CDR3 contains 13 residues. The CDR3 sequence is CASSLVPMSEQYF. The CDR3 nucleotides are TGTGCCAGCAGCTTAGTCCCCATGAGCGAGCAGTACTTC.

The gene calls are TRBV7-6 and TRBJ2-1, with TRBD1 matching over 9 bases. Unmatched junction bases numbered 2, after V lost 4 bases and J lost 7 bases. This CDR3 has 13 amino acids. CDR1 and CDR2 (germline): SGHVS, FNYEAQ. The CDR3 DNA sequence: TGTGCCAGCAGCTCCGGACAGGGGAATGAGCAGTTCTTC. It codes for CASSSGQGNEQFF.